A selection of T cell receptor beta chains follows, all from one sample in a study of blood T cell repertoires in COVID-19. TCRdb keeps only in-frame clones here, not all; method: immunoSEQ multiplex PCR. Here the sample spans 35,000 to 45,000 clones, 88% being singletons. Sequencing was performed on peripheral blood. These receptors all come from a human donor in a cohort sampled during active COVID-19. The CDR3 runs from the conserved cysteine through the conserved F or W. A D gene is named only where the DNA matches it firmly. Size values are once, few and many counts, or a class for expanded clones, and some rows have none.

j_gene,v_gene,abundance,d_gene,CDR3aa,CDR3nt
TRBJ2-2,TRBV3-1/TRBV3-2,NA,TRBD2,CASRPGLAGVTGELFF,TGTGCCAGCAGGCCGGGACTAGCGGGGGTCACCGGGGAGCTGTTTTTT
TRBJ1-3,TRBV7-2,NA,NA,CASSLGSPGNTIYF,TGTGCCAGCAGCTTGGGCTCCCCTGGAAACACCATATATTTT
TRBJ1-1,TRBV28,NA,TRBD1,CASSGTGEAFF,TGTGCCAGCAGTGGGACAGGGGAAGCTTTCTTT
TRBJ1-2,TRBV7-2,NA,NA,CASSREHRQLSYGYTF,TGTGCCAGCAGCCGGGAACATAGGCAGCTCTCATATGGCTACACCTTC
TRBJ2-7,TRBV27,NA,NA,CASSSHTGNHEQYF,TGTGCCAGCAGTTCCCATACAGGTAACCACGAGCAGTACTTC
TRBJ1-2,TRBV2,NA,TRBD1,CASSEVPGQGTDGYTF,TGTGCCAGCAGTGAGGTCCCGGGACAGGGTACGGATGGCTACACCTTC
TRBJ1-1,TRBV18,NA,TRBD1,CASSQGGNTEAFF,TGTGCCAGCTCCCAGGGGGGGAACACTGAAGCTTTCTTT
TRBJ2-7,TRBV6-5,NA,TRBD1,CASSLSDRAEQYF,TGTGCCAGCAGTCTATCTGACAGGGCCGAGCAGTACTTC
TRBJ1-5,TRBV12-3/TRBV12-4,NA,NA,CASTEGDDQPQHF,TGTGCCAGCACCGAGGGGGACGATCAGCCCCAGCATTTT
TRBJ2-7,TRBV12-3/TRBV12-4,once,TRBD2,CASRIAGEQYF,TGTGCCAGCAGAATAGCGGGCGAGCAGTACTTC
TRBJ1-5,TRBV2,NA,TRBD1,CASRDRGLSNQPQHF,TGTGCCAGCAGGGACAGGGGGCTTAGCAATCAGCCCCAGCATTTT
TRBJ2-7,TRBV2,medium-sized,TRBD1,CASTDIGQGGGYEQYF,TGTGCCAGCACCGACATCGGACAGGGTGGTGGTTACGAGCAGTACTTC
TRBJ1-3,TRBV2,once,TRBD1,CASSKQGAVGNTIYF,TGTGCCAGCAGTAAACAGGGGGCGGTCGGAAACACCATATATTTT
TRBJ2-7,TRBV5-4,NA,TRBD1,CASSKGQGVWEQYF,TGTGCCAGCAGCAAGGGACAGGGCGTGTGGGAGCAGTACTTC
TRBJ2-7,TRBV7-8,NA,TRBD2,CASSPNRAGGSYEQYF,TGTGCCAGCAGCCCCAATCGGGCGGGGGGGAGCTACGAGCAGTACTTC
TRBJ2-7,TRBV15,once,TRBD1,CATSREVTGAYEQYF,TGTGCCACCAGCAGAGAGGTGACAGGGGCGTACGAGCAGTACTTC
TRBJ1-1,TRBV2,NA,TRBD1,CASRGDRVVTEAFF,TGTGCCAGCAGGGGGGACAGGGTTGTTACTGAAGCTTTCTTT
TRBJ2-3,TRBV7-3,NA,NA,CASSPQGPTDTQYF,TGTGCCAGCAGCCCCCAGGGGCCCACAGATACGCAGTATTTT
TRBJ1-1,TRBV19,few,TRBD1,CASSRRQGNTEAFF,TGTGCCAGTAGTAGGAGACAGGGGAACACTGAAGCTTTCTTT
TRBJ2-1,TRBV6-6,once,TRBD1,CASSFRDRAYNEQFF,TGTGCCAGCAGCTTCCGGGACAGGGCCTACAATGAGCAGTTCTTC
TRBJ1-6,TRBV18,NA,NA,CASSPTYTDISYNSPLHF,TGTGCCAGCTCACCTACCTACACGGACATATCCTATAATTCACCCCTCCACTTT
TRBJ2-1,TRBV5-6,NA,NA,CASSSVSSYNEQFF,TGTGCCAGCAGCTCGGTGAGCTCCTACAATGAGCAGTTCTTC
TRBJ2-1,TRBV2,few,NA,CASSPSFSPRGEQFF,TGTGCCAGCAGTCCTAGCTTCTCCCCCAGGGGTGAGCAGTTCTTC
TRBJ2-3,TRBV18,NA,TRBD2,CASSPPGLGPDTQYF,TGTGCCAGCTCACCCCCGGGACTAGGGCCCGATACGCAGTATTTT
TRBJ2-1,TRBV19,NA,TRBD2,CASSNPGGLARNEQFF,TGTGCCAGTAGTAACCCCGGCGGACTAGCCCGCAATGAGCAGTTCTTC
TRBJ2-7,TRBV5-1,NA,NA,CASSKTPLGRLYEQYF,TGCGCCAGCAGCAAGACCCCGCTAGGAAGACTATACGAGCAGTACTTC
TRBJ2-3,TRBV2,once,NA,CASSVQTDTQYF,TGTGCCAGCAGTGTACAGACAGATACGCAGTATTTT
TRBJ2-1,TRBV19,NA,NA,CASSTGTPRGEQFF,TGTGCCAGTAGTACCGGGACTCCGCGGGGTGAGCAGTTCTTC
TRBJ2-3,TRBV28,NA,TRBD2,CASGTSGSADTQYF,TGTGCCAGCGGGACTAGCGGGTCGGCAGATACGCAGTATTTT
TRBJ2-1,TRBV6-5,NA,NA,CASSNREAYNEQFF,TGTGCCAGCTCCAACCGGGAAGCCTACAATGAGCAGTTCTTC
TRBJ1-1,TRBV6-2/TRBV6-3,NA,TRBD1,CASSYSPWTGLNTEAFF,TGTGCCAGCAGTTACTCGCCCTGGACAGGGCTCAACACTGAAGCTTTCTTT
TRBJ2-3,TRBV2,once,NA,CASRAWRGSTDTQYF,TGTGCCAGCAGGGCCTGGCGGGGCAGCACAGATACGCAGTATTTT
TRBJ2-1,TRBV4-1,NA,NA,CASSPHKAQTYNEQFF,TGCGCCAGCAGCCCCCACAAAGCACAGACCTACAATGAGCAGTTCTTC
TRBJ2-7,TRBV6-1,NA,NA,CASSELRQTGEQYF,TGTGCCAGCAGTGAATTGCGACAAACGGGGGAGCAGTACTTC
TRBJ2-5,TRBV14,NA,NA,CASPRWAGQLRETQYF,TGTGCCAGCCCCCGGTGGGCGGGGCAGCTGCGGGAGACCCAGTACTTC
TRBJ1-6,TRBV19,NA,NA,CASRRETDAYNSPLHF,TGTGCCAGTAGGAGGGAGACGGATGCCTATAATTCACCCCTCCACTTT
TRBJ2-5,TRBV5-4,NA,NA,CASSLGGQGGQETQYF,TGTGCCAGCAGCTTGGGGGGTCAGGGAGGCCAAGAGACCCAGTACTTC
TRBJ1-1,TRBV29-1,NA,TRBD1,CSVPGTGIAEAFF,TGCAGCGTTCCCGGGACAGGGATCGCTGAAGCTTTCTTT
TRBJ1-2,TRBV28,NA,NA,CASSLLGGYGYTF,TGTGCCAGCAGTTTGCTCGGAGGCTATGGCTACACCTTC
TRBJ2-3,TRBV6-4,once,NA,CASSDLTGDTQYF,TGTGCCAGCAGTGACCTAACGGGGGATACGCAGTATTTT
TRBJ1-2,TRBV30,NA,NA,CAWTSGGGYTF,TGTGCCTGGACCTCCGGGGGTGGCTACACCTTC
TRBJ2-6,TRBV4-3,NA,TRBD1,CASSHLGIGQGASGANVLTF,TGCGCCAGCAGCCATCTAGGCATTGGACAGGGGGCTTCTGGGGCCAACGTCCTGACTTTC
TRBJ1-2,TRBV7-2,NA,TRBD1,CASSRSHRGAANYGYTF,TGTGCCAGCAGCCGCTCGCACAGGGGGGCGGCCAACTATGGCTACACCTTC
TRBJ1-2,TRBV18,NA,NA,CASSPDRLNYGYTF,TGTGCCAGCTCACCCGACAGGTTGAACTATGGCTACACCTTC
TRBJ2-5,TRBV5-1,NA,TRBD1,CASSPSGQQETQYF,TGCGCCAGCAGCCCATCGGGACAGCAAGAGACCCAGTACTTC
TRBJ2-5,TRBV6-1,NA,TRBD2,CASSEGRLAGNQETQYF,TGTGCCAGCAGTGAAGGGAGACTAGCGGGGAACCAAGAGACCCAGTACTTC
TRBJ2-3,TRBV24-1,NA,NA,CATSPAGADTQYF,TGTGCCACCAGTCCGGCAGGGGCAGATACGCAGTATTTT
TRBJ1-2,TRBV7-9,NA,NA,CASSPIVGGTGYTF,TGTGCCAGCAGCCCAATTGTAGGAGGGACGGGCTACACCTTC
TRBJ1-1,TRBV4-1,NA,NA,CASSRVGQNTEAFF,TGCGCCAGCAGCCGGGTGGGACAGAACACTGAAGCTTTCTTT
TRBJ1-1,TRBV28,NA,TRBD1,CASSHRATGRNTEAFF,TGTGCCAGCAGCCACAGGGCGACAGGGAGGAACACTGAAGCTTTCTTT
TRBJ2-2,TRBV18,NA,TRBD2,CASSREDLTGELFF,TGTGCCAGCTCGCGGGAGGATTTAACCGGGGAGCTGTTTTTT